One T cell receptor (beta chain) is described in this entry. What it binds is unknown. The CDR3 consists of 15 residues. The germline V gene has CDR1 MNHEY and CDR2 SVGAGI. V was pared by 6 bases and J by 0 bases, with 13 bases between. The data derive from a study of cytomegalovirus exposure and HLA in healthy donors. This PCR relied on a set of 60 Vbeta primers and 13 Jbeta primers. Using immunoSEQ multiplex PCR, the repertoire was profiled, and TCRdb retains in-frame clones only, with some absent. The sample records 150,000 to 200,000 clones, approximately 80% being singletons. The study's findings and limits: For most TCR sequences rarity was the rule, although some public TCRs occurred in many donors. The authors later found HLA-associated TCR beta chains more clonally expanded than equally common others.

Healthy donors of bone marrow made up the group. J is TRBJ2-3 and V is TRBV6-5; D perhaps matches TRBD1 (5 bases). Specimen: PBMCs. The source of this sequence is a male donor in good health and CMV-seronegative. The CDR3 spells CASRGQPTSTDTQYF. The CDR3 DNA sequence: TGTGCCAGCAGAGGACAACCTACTAGCACAGATACGCAGTATTTT.